This T cell receptor (beta chain) is drawn from a study of blood T cell repertoires in COVID-19. Overall study: Researchers got acute and convalescent COVID-19 samples from the United States, Italy and Spain. PBMCs, B-cell-depleted T cells, or T cells were the source of the cDNA or gDNA that made up the material.

In the study's own analysis: By means of reference gene primer amplification, nucleated cell counts were estimated. Libraries were prepared by immunoSEQ multiplex PCR; TCRdb keeps only in-frame clonotypes and omits some of them. The D gene and trimming were derived from the DNA, and the V and J assignments and clone size from that table. Here the sample spans 110,000 or so clones, around nine tenths being singletons. The CDR3 has 17 residues. The receptor was isolated from a woman in her seventies who had recovered from COVID-19. This sequence joins TRBV12-2 and TRBJ1-1. TRBV12-2 is a pseudogene segment. Sample: peripheral blood. In DNA form, the CDR3 reads TGTGCAAGTCCCGCTTGCGGGTTTTCACACCTGAACACTGAAGCTTTCTTT. Its translation is CASPACGFSHLNTEAFF.